Below, one T cell receptor (beta chain) is given with its context. The CDR3 runs to 15 residues. Germline loops: CDR1 MNHEY, CDR2 SMNVEV (reference sequence). V shed 2 bases, J shed 2 bases, and the junction held 3 bases outside the gene matches. The data are from a study of blood T cell repertoires in COVID-19. Overall study context: The samples span acute and convalescent COVID-19 from the United States, Italy and Spain. Sources were T cells, B-cell-depleted T cells, or PBMCs; the material itself was cDNA or gDNA.

In the source study's methods: Scientists estimated how many nucleated cells there were by amplifying reference gene primers. Profiling relied on immunoSEQ multiplex PCR, and the TCRdb table lists in-frame clones only, not all of them. V, J and clone size derive from that table, while D and trimming were established from the DNA sequence. The profile covers 150,000 to 200,000 clones, with around 82% appearing a single time and approximately 2.5% taken by the ten largest. The rearrangement joins TRBV27 to TRBJ2-3, with 8 bases aligning to TRBD2. Material for sequencing was peripheral blood. The sequence derives from a human donor with acute or convalescent COVID-19. The donor label of this sample is uncertain. CDR3 protein: CASSLGGGPTDTQYF. The CDR3 nucleotides are TGTGCCAGCAGTTTAGGCGGGGGGCCCACAGATACGCAGTATTTT.